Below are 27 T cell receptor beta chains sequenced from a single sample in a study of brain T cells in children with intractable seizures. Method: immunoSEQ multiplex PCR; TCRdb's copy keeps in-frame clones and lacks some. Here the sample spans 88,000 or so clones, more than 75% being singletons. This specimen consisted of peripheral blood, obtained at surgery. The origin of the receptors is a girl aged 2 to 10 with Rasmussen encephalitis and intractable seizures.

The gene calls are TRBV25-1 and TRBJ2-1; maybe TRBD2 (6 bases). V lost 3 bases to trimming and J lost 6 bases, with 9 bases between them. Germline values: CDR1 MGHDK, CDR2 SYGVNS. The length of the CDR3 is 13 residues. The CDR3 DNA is TGTGCCAGCAGTGATTGGGGGGTCAATGAGCAGTTCTTC. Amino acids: CASSDWGVNEQFF.

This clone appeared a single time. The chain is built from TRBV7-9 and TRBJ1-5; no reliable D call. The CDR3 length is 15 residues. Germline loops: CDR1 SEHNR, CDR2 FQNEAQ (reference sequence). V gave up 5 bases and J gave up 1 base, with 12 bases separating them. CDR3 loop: CASSPSVASNQPQHF. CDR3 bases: TGTGCCAGCAGCCCCTCCGTCGCGAGCAATCAGCCCCAGCATTTT.

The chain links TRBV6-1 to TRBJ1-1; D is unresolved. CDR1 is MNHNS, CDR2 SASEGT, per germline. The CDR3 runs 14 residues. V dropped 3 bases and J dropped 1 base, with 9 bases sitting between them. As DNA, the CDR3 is TGTGCCAGCAGTGAGCGGCAGAGGAACACTGAAGCTTTCTTT. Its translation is CASSERQRNTEAFF.

The CDR3 reads CASSLVAGTDTQYF. DNA for the CDR3: TGTGCCAGCAGCTTAGTCGCGGGGACAGATACGCAGTATTTT. V is TRBV13 and J is TRBJ2-3, with D possibly matching TRBD2 (6 bases). Germline V gives CDR1 PRHDT, CDR2 FYEKMQ (reference sequence). The CDR3 is 14 amino acids. V lost 1 base to trimming and J lost 3 bases, with 8 bases between them.

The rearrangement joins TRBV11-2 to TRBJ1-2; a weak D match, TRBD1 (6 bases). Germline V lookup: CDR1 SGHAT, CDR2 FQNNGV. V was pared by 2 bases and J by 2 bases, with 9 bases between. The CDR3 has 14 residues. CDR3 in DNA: TGTGCCAGCAGCTTAACAGGGCTCAACTATGGCTACACCTTC. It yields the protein CASSLTGLNYGYTF.

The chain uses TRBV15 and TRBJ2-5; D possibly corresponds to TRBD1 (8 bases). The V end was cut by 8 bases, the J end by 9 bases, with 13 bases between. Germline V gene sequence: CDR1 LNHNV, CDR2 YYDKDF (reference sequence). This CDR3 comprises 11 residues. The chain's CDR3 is CATGQGGPQYF. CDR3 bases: TGTGCCACCGGACAGGGAGGGCCCCAGTACTTC.

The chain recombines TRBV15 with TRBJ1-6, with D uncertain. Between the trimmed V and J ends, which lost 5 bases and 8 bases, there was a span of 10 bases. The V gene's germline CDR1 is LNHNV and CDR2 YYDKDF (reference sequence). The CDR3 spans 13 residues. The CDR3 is CATSSRGYSPLHF. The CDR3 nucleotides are TGTGCCACCAGCTCGCGAGGATATTCACCCCTCCACTTT.

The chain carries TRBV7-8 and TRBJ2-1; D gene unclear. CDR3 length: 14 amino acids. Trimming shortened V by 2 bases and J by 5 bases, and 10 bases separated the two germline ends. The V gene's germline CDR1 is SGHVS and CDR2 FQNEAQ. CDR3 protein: CASSLRLGNNEQFF. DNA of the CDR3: TGTGCCAGCAGCTTAAGACTGGGAAACAATGAGCAGTTCTTC.

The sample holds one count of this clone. The CDR3 DNA follows: TGTGCCAGCAGTTTAGCTCCCACTAGTACCCTCTACAATGAGCAGTTCTTC. Protein product: CASSLAPTSTLYNEQFF. The chain joins TRBV28 to TRBJ2-1; D possibly corresponds to TRBD2 (5 bases). Germline V lookup: CDR1 MDHEN, CDR2 SYDVKM. The CDR3 has 17 residues. Trimming cost V 2 bases and J 3 bases, with 17 bases left between them.

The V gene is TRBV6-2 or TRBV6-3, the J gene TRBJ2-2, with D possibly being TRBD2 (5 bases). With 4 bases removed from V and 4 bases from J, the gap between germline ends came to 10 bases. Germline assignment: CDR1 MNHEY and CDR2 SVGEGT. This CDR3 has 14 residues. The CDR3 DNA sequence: TGTGCCAGCAGTTGGAGGCTGGGCACCGGGGAGCTGTTTTTT. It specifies CASSWRLGTGELFF.

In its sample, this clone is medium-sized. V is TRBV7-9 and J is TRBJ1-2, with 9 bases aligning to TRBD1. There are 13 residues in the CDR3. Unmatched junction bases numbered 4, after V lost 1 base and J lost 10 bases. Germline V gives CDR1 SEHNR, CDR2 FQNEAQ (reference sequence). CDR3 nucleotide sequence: TGTGCCAGCAGCTTAGGGGGACAGGGCGCCTACACCTTC. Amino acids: CASSLGGQGAYTF.

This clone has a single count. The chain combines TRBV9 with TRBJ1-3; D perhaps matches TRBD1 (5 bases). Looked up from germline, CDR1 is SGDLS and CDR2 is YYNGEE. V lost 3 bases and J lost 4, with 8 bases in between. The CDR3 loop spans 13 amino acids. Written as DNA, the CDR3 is TGTGCCAGCAGCGGGGGACTCGGAAACACCATATATTTT. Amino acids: CASSGGLGNTIYF.

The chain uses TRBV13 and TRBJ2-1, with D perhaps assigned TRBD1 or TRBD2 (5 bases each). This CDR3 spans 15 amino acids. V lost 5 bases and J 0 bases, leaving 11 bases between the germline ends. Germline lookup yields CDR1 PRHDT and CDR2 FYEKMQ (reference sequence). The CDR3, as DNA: TGTGCCAGCAGCCTGGGACGGCTCTCCTACAATGAGCAGTTCTTC. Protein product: CASSLGRLSYNEQFF. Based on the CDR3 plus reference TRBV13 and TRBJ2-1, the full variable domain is AAGVIQSPRHLIKEKRETATLKCYPIPRHDTVYWYQQGPGQDPQFLISFYEKMQSDKGSIPDRFSAQQFSDYHSELNMSSLELGDSALYFCASSLGRLSYNEQFFGPGTRLTVL.

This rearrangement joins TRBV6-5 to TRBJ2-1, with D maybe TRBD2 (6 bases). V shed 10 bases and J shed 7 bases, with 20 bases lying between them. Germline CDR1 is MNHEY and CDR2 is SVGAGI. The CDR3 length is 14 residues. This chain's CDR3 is CATIVGLGKNEQFF. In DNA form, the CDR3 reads TGTGCCACCATCGTGGGACTGGGGAAGAATGAGCAGTTCTTC.

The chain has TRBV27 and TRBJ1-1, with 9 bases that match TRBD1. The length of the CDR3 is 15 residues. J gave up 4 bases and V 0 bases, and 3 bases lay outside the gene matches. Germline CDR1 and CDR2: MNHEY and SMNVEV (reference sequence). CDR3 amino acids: CASSLSRQGGTEAFF. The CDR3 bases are TGTGCCAGCAGTTTATCGCGACAGGGGGGCACTGAAGCTTTCTTT.

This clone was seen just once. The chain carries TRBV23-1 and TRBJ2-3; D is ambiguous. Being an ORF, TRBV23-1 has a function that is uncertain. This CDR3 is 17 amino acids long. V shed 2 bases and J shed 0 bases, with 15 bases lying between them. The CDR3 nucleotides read TGCGCCAGCAGTCAAACCCCGGCCCACGGTAGCACAGATACGCAGTATTTT. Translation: CASSQTPAHGSTDTQYF.

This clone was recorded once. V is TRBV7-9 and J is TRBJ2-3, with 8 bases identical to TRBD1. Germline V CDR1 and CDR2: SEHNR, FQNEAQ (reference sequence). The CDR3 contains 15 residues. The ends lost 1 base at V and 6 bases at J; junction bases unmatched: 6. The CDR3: CASSLGVQGADTQYF. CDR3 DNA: TGTGCCAGCAGCTTAGGAGTCCAGGGGGCCGATACGCAGTATTTT.

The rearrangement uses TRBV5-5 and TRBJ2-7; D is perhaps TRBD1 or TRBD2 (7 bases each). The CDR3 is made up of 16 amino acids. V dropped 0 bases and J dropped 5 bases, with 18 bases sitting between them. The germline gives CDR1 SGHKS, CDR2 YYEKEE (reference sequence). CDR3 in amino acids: CASSLAFAAGGDEQYF. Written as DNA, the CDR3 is TGTGCCAGCAGCTTGGCCTTCGCGGCAGGGGGGGACGAGCAGTACTTC.

The CDR3 reads CASSRTPSGANVLTF. CDR3 coding DNA: TGTGCCAGTAGTCGGACACCCTCTGGGGCCAACGTCCTGACTTTC. The chain has TRBV19 and TRBJ2-6; a weak D match, TRBD1 (5 bases). Trimming shortened V by 5 bases and J by 0 bases, and 8 bases separated the two germline ends. Germline values: CDR1 LNHDA, CDR2 SQIVND (reference sequence). CDR3 length: 15 amino acids.

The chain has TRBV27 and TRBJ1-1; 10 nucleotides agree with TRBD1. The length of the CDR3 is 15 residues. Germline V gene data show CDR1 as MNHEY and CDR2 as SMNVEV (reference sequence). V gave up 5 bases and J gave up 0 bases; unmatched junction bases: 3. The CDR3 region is CASSRQGAMNTEAFF. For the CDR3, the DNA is TGTGCCAGCAGTCGACAGGGGGCGATGAACACTGAAGCTTTCTTT.

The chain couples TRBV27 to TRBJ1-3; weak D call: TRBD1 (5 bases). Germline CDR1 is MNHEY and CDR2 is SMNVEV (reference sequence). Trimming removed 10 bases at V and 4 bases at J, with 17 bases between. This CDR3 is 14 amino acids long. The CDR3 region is CATKTGVSGNTIYF. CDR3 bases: TGTGCCACCAAGACGGGGGTCTCCGGAAACACCATATATTTT.

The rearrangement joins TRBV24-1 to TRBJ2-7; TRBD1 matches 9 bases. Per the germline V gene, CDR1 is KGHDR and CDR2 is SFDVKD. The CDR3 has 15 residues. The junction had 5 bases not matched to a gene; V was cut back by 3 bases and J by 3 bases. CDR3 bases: TGTGCCACCAGTGATCCGAACAGGGGGCTCTACGAGCAGTACTTC. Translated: CATSDPNRGLYEQYF.

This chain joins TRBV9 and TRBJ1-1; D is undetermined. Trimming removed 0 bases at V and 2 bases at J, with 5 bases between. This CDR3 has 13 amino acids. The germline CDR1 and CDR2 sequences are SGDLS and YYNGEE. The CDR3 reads CASSVVVNTEAFF. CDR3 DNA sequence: TGTGCCAGCAGCGTAGTGGTTAACACTGAAGCTTTCTTT.

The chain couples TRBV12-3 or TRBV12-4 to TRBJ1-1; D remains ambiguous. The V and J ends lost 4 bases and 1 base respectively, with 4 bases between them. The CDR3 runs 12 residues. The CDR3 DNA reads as TGTGCCAGCAGTTGGCCGAACACTGAAGCTTTCTTT. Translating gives CASSWPNTEAFF.

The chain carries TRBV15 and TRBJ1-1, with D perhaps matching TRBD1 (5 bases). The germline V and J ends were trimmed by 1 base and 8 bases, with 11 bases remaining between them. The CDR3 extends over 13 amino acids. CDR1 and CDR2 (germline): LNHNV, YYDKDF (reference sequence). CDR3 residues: CATSRGGAPEAFF. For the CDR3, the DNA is TGTGCCACCAGCAGAGGGGGCGCGCCCGAAGCTTTCTTT. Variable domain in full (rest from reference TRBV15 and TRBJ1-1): DAMVIQNPRYQVTQFGKPVTLSCSQTLNHNVMYWYQQKSSQAPKLLFHYYDKDFNNEADTPDNFQSRRPNTSFCFLDIRSPGLGDTAMYLCATSRGGAPEAFFGQGTRLTVV.

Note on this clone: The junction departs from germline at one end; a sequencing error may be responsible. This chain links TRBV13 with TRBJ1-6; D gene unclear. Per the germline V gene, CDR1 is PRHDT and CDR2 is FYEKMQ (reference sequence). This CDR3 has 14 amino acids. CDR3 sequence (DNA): TGTGCCAGCAGCCTAGGGCAAACGAGGTCACCCCTCCACTTT. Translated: CASSLGQTRSPLHF.

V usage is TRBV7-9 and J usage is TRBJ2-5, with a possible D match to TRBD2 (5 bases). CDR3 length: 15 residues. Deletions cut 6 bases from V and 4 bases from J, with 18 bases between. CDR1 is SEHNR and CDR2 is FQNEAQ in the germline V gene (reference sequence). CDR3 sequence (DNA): TGTGCCAGCAGTCCGGGCCTCCGGGAAGCAGAGACCCAGTACTTC. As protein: CASSPGLREAETQYF.